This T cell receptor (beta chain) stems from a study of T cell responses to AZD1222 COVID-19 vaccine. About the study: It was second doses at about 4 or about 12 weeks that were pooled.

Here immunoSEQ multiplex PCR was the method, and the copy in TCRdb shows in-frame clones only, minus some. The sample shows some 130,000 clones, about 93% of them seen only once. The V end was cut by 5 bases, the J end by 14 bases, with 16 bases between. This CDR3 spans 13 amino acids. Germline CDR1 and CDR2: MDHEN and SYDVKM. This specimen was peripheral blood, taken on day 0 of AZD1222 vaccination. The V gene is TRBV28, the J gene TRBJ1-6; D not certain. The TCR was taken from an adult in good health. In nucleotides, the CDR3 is TGTGCCAGCAGTCCTACCGACACGCTTTCCCTCCACTTT. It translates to CASSPTDTLSLHF. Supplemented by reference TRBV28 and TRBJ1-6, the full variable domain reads DVKVTQSSRYLVKRTGEKVFLECVQDMDHENMFWYRQDPGLGLRLIYFSYDVKMKEKGDIPEGYSVSREKKERFSLILESASTNQTSMYLCASSPTDTLSLHFGNGTRLTVT.